The rows below give T cell receptor beta chains drawn from one sample of a study of T-cell reconstitution after alpha-beta-depleted transplantation in children. One entry per CDR3 protein results from TCRdb running MiXCR on the PCR reads. The sample contains around 120,000 distinct CDR3 sequences, under 25% of which appear only once. The sequencing here drew on PBMCs, mostly from graft donor cells, taken 180 days after TCRalphabeta/CD19-depleted stem cell transplant. The source of these receptors is a male patient aged 2-15 years who had a stem cell transplant for chronic granulomatous disease, so the T cells may come from the graft donor. The CDR3 runs from the conserved cysteine through the conserved F or W. The order of the fields is D gene, clone size, V gene, J gene, CDR3 protein, CDR3 DNA. A D gene is named only where the DNA matches it firmly. A clone size is listed for some rows: how often the clone was seen (once, few, many), or a class if it is expanded.

>.|many|TRBV14|TRBJ2-5
CASSQPRLQETQYF
TGTGCCAGCAGCCAACCGCGACTGCAAGAGACCCAGTACTTC
>.|many|TRBV6-5|TRBJ2-1
CASSFTGSLNEQFF
TGTGCCAGCAGTTTTACCGGGAGCCTAAATGAGCAGTTCTTC
>.|many|TRBV10-3|TRBJ2-7
CALGTPSGEQYF
TGTGCCCTCGGGACGCCGTCCGGCGAGCAGTACTTC
>TRBD1|few|TRBV11-2|TRBJ2-5
CASSLEGRGLETQYF
TGTGCCAGCAGCTTAGAAGGCAGGGGGCTAGAGACCCAGTACTTC
>.|many|TRBV3-1|TRBJ2-2
CASSQVKHLPLGVTGELFF
TGTGCCAGCAGCCAAGTAAAACACTTGCCCCTCGGAGTCACCGGGGAGCTGTTTTTT
>TRBD1|once|TRBV7-9|TRBJ1-3
CASSVRGDSQRNTIYF
TGTGCCAGCAGCGTACGCGGGGACAGCCAGAGAAACACCATATATTTT
>.|.|TRBV12-3/TRBV12-4|TRBJ1-2
CASGTRTVLWGYTF
TGTGCCAGCGGAACCAGGACCGTATTATGGGGCTACACCTTC
>.|.|TRBV3-1|TRBJ2-1
CASSQVAASYNEQFF
TGTGCCAGCAGCCAAGTGGCAGCCTCCTACAATGAGCAGTTCTTC
>TRBD1|.|TRBV7-2|TRBJ2-5
CASSLSRDRGEETQYF
TGTGCCAGCAGCCTCTCCCGGGACAGGGGCGAAGAGACCCAGTACTTC
>TRBD2|.|TRBV10-3|TRBJ2-7
CAISEGGTSGVYEQYF
TGTGCCATCAGTGAGGGGGGGACTAGCGGGGTCTACGAGCAGTACTTC
>TRBD2|.|TRBV12-3/TRBV12-4|TRBJ2-5
CASSVMAGGPRTQYF
TGTGCCAGCAGTGTAATGGCGGGAGGCCCTAGGACCCAGTACTTC
>.|few|TRBV6-5|TRBJ1-2
CASSYSEAGIYGYTF
TGTGCCAGCAGTTACTCGGAGGCGGGGATCTATGGCTACACCTTC
>.|.|TRBV6-1|TRBJ2-1
CASRTQKDPGSYNEQFF
TGTGCCAGCAGAACTCAAAAAGACCCGGGGTCCTACAATGAGCAGTTCTTC
>.|few|TRBV7-2|TRBJ2-3
CASSSGADTQYF
TGTGCCAGCAGCTCGGGAGCAGATACGCAGTATTTT
>TRBD2|many|TRBV18|TRBJ2-3
CASSPLTSGSTDTQYF
TGTGCCAGCTCACCACTGACTAGCGGGAGCACAGATACGCAGTATTTT
>.|.|TRBV15|TRBJ2-7
CATSRDGEQYF
TGTGCCACCAGCAGAGATGGAGAGCAGTACTTC
>.|many|TRBV5-1|TRBJ1-6
CASSLLADSPLHF
TGCGCCAGCAGCTTGTTAGCCGATTCACCCCTCCACTTT
>TRBD2|.|TRBV12-3/TRBV12-4|TRBJ2-1
CASNLLAPYNEQFF
TGTGCCAGCAACCTACTAGCGCCCTACAATGAGCAGTTCTTC
>.|many|TRBV20-1|TRBJ1-6
CSARAQGSVHPLHF
TGCAGTGCTAGAGCACAGGGCTCGGTTCACCCCCTCCACTTT
>TRBD2|many|TRBV29-1|TRBJ2-5
CSVEDLGTSGYQETQYF
TGCAGCGTTGAAGATCTGGGGACTAGCGGTTACCAAGAGACCCAGTACTTC
>.|.|TRBV12-3/TRBV12-4|TRBJ1-3
CASANLGDSGNTIYF
TGTGCCAGCGCCAACCTTGGGGACTCTGGAAACACCATATATTTT
>.|.|TRBV5-1|TRBJ1-3
CASSLDAAGLRNTIYF
TGCGCCAGCAGCTTGGACGCTGCCGGGCTTAGAAACACCATATATTTT
>TRBD2|.|TRBV28|TRBJ2-1
CASSGLAGDSYNEQFF
TGTGCCAGCAGCGGACTAGCGGGAGACTCCTACAATGAGCAGTTCTTC
>TRBD2|many|TRBV11-2|TRBJ2-5
CASREMGGQETQYF
TGTGCCAGCAGGGAAATGGGGGGGCAAGAGACCCAGTACTTC
>.|many|TRBV12-3/TRBV12-4|TRBJ2-3
CASSIFRADTQYF
TGTGCCAGCAGTATTTTCAGGGCAGATACGCAGTATTTT
>.|few|TRBV7-9|TRBJ2-5
CASSLALSEQETQYF
TGTGCCAGCAGCTTAGCGCTCTCAGAACAAGAGACCCAGTACTTC
>TRBD1|many|TRBV20-1|TRBJ2-1
CSAEPGQKNNEQFF
TGCAGTGCTGAACCGGGACAGAAAAACAATGAGCAGTTCTTC
>.|.|TRBV29-1|TRBJ1-2
CSVAEGGRAYGYTF
TGCAGCGTTGCGGAGGGGGGGCGCGCTTATGGCTACACCTTC
>.|few|TRBV11-2|TRBJ2-5
CASSLGSVAGLETQYF
TGTGCCAGCAGCTTGGGCTCAGTGGCCGGCCTAGAGACCCAGTACTTC
>.|many|TRBV20-1|TRBJ2-7
CSARARLGEQYF
TGCAGTGCTAGAGCACGGTTGGGGGAGCAGTACTTC
>.|.|TRBV5-6|TRBJ2-1
CASSGRNEQFF
TGTGCCAGCAGCGGTCGGAATGAGCAGTTCTTC
>TRBD2|many|TRBV7-2|TRBJ2-1
CASSLGLAGAISSYNEQFF
TGTGCCAGCAGCTTAGGGCTAGCGGGAGCCATTAGCTCCTACAATGAGCAGTTCTTC
>.|.|TRBV28|TRBJ2-5
CASNLKETQYF
TGTGCCAGCAACCTTAAAGAGACCCAGTACTTC
>TRBD2|.|TRBV4-2|TRBJ2-2
CASSQDPLAGASNTGELFF
TGTGCCAGCAGCCAAGACCCTCTAGCGGGAGCCTCGAACACCGGGGAGCTGTTTTTT
>.|.|TRBV4-1|TRBJ1-6
CASSQDRWNSPLHF
TGCGCCAGCAGCCAAGATAGGTGGAATTCACCCCTCCACTTT
>.|few|TRBV29-1|TRBJ1-2
CSVGRQGNRGYTF
TGCAGCGTTGGCAGGCAGGGGAATCGTGGCTACACCTTC
>TRBD1|.|TRBV5-5|TRBJ1-2
CASSLSLQGNDGYTF
TGTGCCAGCAGCTTGAGTCTACAGGGGAACGATGGCTACACCTTC
>.|.|TRBV20-1|TRBJ2-1
CSAPSRAQQFF
TGCAGTGCTCCCTCGCGCGCTCAGCAGTTCTTC
>TRBD1|few|TRBV7-2|TRBJ1-2
CASSLASGTGNYGYTF
TGTGCCAGCAGCTTAGCCTCCGGGACAGGGAACTATGGCTACACCTTC
>.|.|TRBV20-1|TRBJ2-7
CSAKSPKQGPSSYEQYF
TGCAGTGCTAAATCCCCCAAACAGGGTCCTAGCTCCTACGAGCAGTACTTC